The entry below describes one TCR beta chain. Germline V gene data show CDR1 as SGHVS and CDR2 as FNYEAQ. The CDR3 totals 14 residues. This record belongs to a study of cytomegalovirus exposure and HLA in healthy donors. For the study at large: Roughly 80 million unique TCRs from HLA-typed donors made up an early data release.

PCR amplification relied on 60 Vbeta primers (plus 13 Jbeta primers). The table came from immunoSEQ multiplex PCR; TCRdb's copy has only in-frame clones and leaves some out. The table shows just over 200,000 clones, with approximately 70% occurring only once. The receptor's source is a man in his forties or fifties in good health and CMV-seropositive. This rearrangement joins TRBV7-6 to TRBJ1-3; 8 bases match TRBD1. The J call may be faulty, since TRBJ2-2 better matches the DNA end. The sequenced sample was PBMCs. The CDR3 DNA follows: TGTGCCAGCAGCCCGACAGGGGTCACCGGGGAGCTGTTTTTT. As protein: CASSPTGVTGELFF.